The rows below give T cell receptor beta chains drawn from one sample of a study of CD8 T cells in ankylosing spondylitis. One entry per CDR3 protein results from TCRdb running MiXCR on the 5' RACE reads. The sample consists of roughly 300,000 distinct CDR3 sequences, less than 9.5% of them appearing once. Sequencing was done on a sample of blood, either unsorted or a sorted T cell fraction (not recorded which). The source is a male donor with ankylosing spondylitis. Each CDR3 is given with its conserved first and last residue. D genes are given only for firm matches. Clone size is not always given. Where it is, it says once, few, many or a class for expanded clones.

J | size | V | D | CDR3 | DNA
TRBJ1-4 | - | TRBV6-5 | - | CASSYHRDVGDEKLFF | TGTGCCAGCAGTTACCACCGGGACGTGGGGGATGAAAAACTGTTTTTT
TRBJ2-1 | many | TRBV6-5 | TRBD2 | CASSYSSGRQGNEQFF | TGTGCCAGCAGTTATTCTAGCGGGAGGCAGGGCAATGAGCAGTTCTTC
TRBJ1-4 | few | TRBV4-1 | - | CASSQDPVFRGVNEKLFF | TGCGCCAGCAGCCAAGATCCCGTGTTCAGAGGGGTGAATGAAAAACTGTTTTTT
TRBJ2-1 | - | TRBV28 | TRBD2 | CASSFWAGGPPNEQFF | TGTGCCAGCAGTTTTTGGGCGGGAGGGCCGCCCAATGAGCAGTTCTTC
TRBJ2-5 | - | TRBV3-1 | TRBD1 | CASSHGDRGETQYF | TGTGCCAGCAGCCACGGGGACAGGGGGGAGACCCAGTACTTC
TRBJ2-1 | - | TRBV6-1 | - | CASSPAGRSYNEQFF | TGTGCCAGCAGCCCCGCAGGCCGCTCCTACAATGAGCAGTTCTTC
TRBJ2-7 | - | TRBV18 | TRBD2 | CASSPGTSGYDEQYF | TGTGCCAGCTCACCCGGGACTAGCGGGTACGACGAGCAGTACTTC
TRBJ1-1 | many | TRBV29-1 | - | CSGANTEAFF | TGCTCAGGGGCGAACACTGAAGCTTTCTTT
TRBJ1-6 | - | TRBV5-5 | TRBD1 | CASSLQGDDYSPLHF | TGTGCCAGCAGCTTGCAGGGGGATGACTATTCACCCCTCCACTTT
TRBJ2-2 | few | TRBV7-2 | - | CASSLYGGYNTGELFF | TGTGCCAGCAGCTTATATGGGGGGTATAACACCGGGGAGCTGTTTTTT
TRBJ2-7 | - | TRBV7-2 | - | CASSPGPAPYEQYF | TGTGCCAGCAGCCCCGGGCCGGCCCCCTACGAGCAGTACTTC
TRBJ1-4 | few | TRBV9 | - | CASSPGGGKLFF | TGTGCCAGCAGCCCCGGGGGCGGAAAACTGTTTTTT
TRBJ2-6 | few | TRBV6-1 | - | CASEYSGANVLTF | TGTGCCAGCGAATACTCTGGGGCCAACGTCCTGACTTTC
TRBJ2-4 | many | TRBV28 | - | CASTSGSSRHGGNIQYF | TGTGCCAGCACCTCGGGCAGTTCGAGACACGGGGGAAACATTCAGTACTTC
TRBJ2-1 | - | TRBV9 | - | CASSVGGQNNEQFF | TGTGCCAGCAGCGTAGGTGGACAGAACAATGAGCAGTTCTTC
TRBJ2-3 | few | TRBV28 | - | CASSGVGGPSDTQYF | TGTGCCAGCAGTGGGGTTGGCGGCCCATCAGATACGCAGTATTTT